Presented here are 19 T cell receptor beta chains from one specimen sequenced in a study of T-cell reconstitution after alpha-beta-depleted transplantation in children. As it was prepared, the TCRbeta library received unique molecular identifiers. From the PCR reads, TCRdb called clonotypes with MiXCR, one entry per CDR3 protein. This table has about 540,000 distinct CDR3 sequences, about a sixth appearing once. The starting material was PBMCs from the stem cell graft donor, obtained from the stem cell graft. Receptors originate from a human donor who donated a stem cell graft to a child with acute lymphoblastic leukemia.

This clonotype was seen only a few times. This chain uses TRBV5-8 with TRBJ2-7, with 8 bases fitting TRBD2. The V gene's germline CDR1 is SGHTS and CDR2 YDEGEE. This CDR3 region has 17 residues. V dropped 0 bases and J dropped 0; count of bases not matched to a gene: 8. CDR3 residues: CASSLDTSGYVSYEQYF. CDR3 in DNA: TGTGCCAGCAGCTTGGACACTAGCGGATATGTCTCCTACGAGCAGTACTTC.

The rearrangement uses TRBV28 and TRBJ1-1; TRBD1 matches 9 bases. CDR3 size: 16 residues. V lost 3 bases, J lost 4 bases, and 9 bases stayed unmatched. Germline CDR1 is MDHEN and CDR2 is SYDVKM. CDR3 protein: CASSLDRGTGRTEAFF. The CDR3 nucleotides read TGTGCCAGCAGTTTGGACCGAGGGACAGGGCGCACTGAAGCTTTCTTT.

V and J are TRBV5-1 and TRBJ2-1; a possible D gene is TRBD2 (5 bases). Trimming left V 3 bases short and J 0 bases short, with 13 bases between. The V gene's germline CDR1 is SGHRS and CDR2 YFSETQ. The CDR3 loop spans 16 amino acids. The CDR3 nucleotides read TGCGCCAGCAGCTGGGGAGCGCCCCACTCCTACAATGAGCAGTTCTTC. Protein: CASSWGAPHSYNEQFF.

The V and J genes are TRBV11-2 and TRBJ2-1, with D unclear. The germline CDR1 and CDR2 sequences are SGHAT and FQNNGV. The CDR3 spans 14 residues. Trimming cost V 5 bases and J 2 bases, with 10 bases left between them. CDR3: CASSPRVTYNEQFF. CDR3 bases: TGTGCCAGCAGCCCTCGAGTAACCTACAATGAGCAGTTCTTC.

The V and J genes are TRBV4-1 and TRBJ2-5, with D possibly being TRBD1 or TRBD2 (5 bases each). Germline-derived CDR1 and CDR2 are MGHRA and YSYEKL. Trimming pared 0 bases from V and 5 bases from J, leaving 7 bases between. This CDR3 region has 13 residues. CDR3 coding DNA: TGCGCCAGCAGCCAAGATGGGGACGAGACCCAGTACTTC. Its translation: CASSQDGDETQYF.

The chain links TRBV9 to TRBJ2-7, with 10 bases matching TRBD2. The CDR3 is made up of 13 amino acids. Per the germline V gene, CDR1 is SGDLS and CDR2 is YYNGEE. The ends lost 10 bases at V and 6 bases at J; junction bases unmatched: 10. The CDR3 here is CACWPSGSSEQYF. The CDR3 DNA sequence: TGTGCCTGCTGGCCTAGCGGGAGTTCCGAGCAGTACTTC.

The CDR3 DNA is TGCGCCAGCAGCACAGACCCAGGGGCCGGCTATGGCTACACCTTC. Translated, it gives CASSTDPGAGYGYTF. This chain joins TRBV5-1 and TRBJ1-2, with D perhaps TRBD1 (6 bases). The germline V gene encodes CDR1 SGHRS and CDR2 YFSETQ. With 4 bases removed from V and 4 bases from J, the gap between germline ends came to 17 bases. This CDR3 is built from 15 residues.

This clonotype was counted only a few times. The chain couples TRBV4-1 to TRBJ1-1, with D uncertain. V was cut by 0 bases and J by 11 bases, with 10 bases left in between. In germline, CDR1 is MGHRA, CDR2 YSYEKL. The CDR3 totals 12 residues. For the CDR3, the DNA is TGCGCCAGCAGCCAAGACCCTGGCGGCGCTTTCTTT. This encodes CASSQDPGGAFF.

This clonotype was seen a few times. The gene calls are TRBV25-1 and TRBJ1-1; no reliable D call. CDR3 size: 16 residues. The germline CDR1 and CDR2 sequences are MGHDK and SYGVNS. Trimming left V 1 base short and J 1 base short, with 13 bases between. The CDR3 region is CASSEWTTVENTEAFF. CDR3 DNA sequence: TGTGCCAGCAGTGAATGGACCACGGTGGAGAACACTGAAGCTTTCTTT.

This clonotype was counted a few times. V and J are TRBV7-6 and TRBJ2-5, with D perhaps TRBD2 (6 bases). The CDR3 consists of 15 residues. The V and J ends lost 5 bases and 2 bases respectively, with 15 bases between them. Germline CDR1 SGHVS, CDR2 FNYEAQ. CDR3 nucleotides: TGTGCCAGCAGCCCTGGGGGGACTGCACAAGAGACCCAGTACTTC. Its translation: CASSPGGTAQETQYF. Supplemented by reference TRBV7-6 and TRBJ2-5, the full variable domain reads GAGVSQSPRYKVTKRGQDVALRCDPISGHVSLYWYRQALGQGPEFLTYFNYEAQQDKSGLPNDRFSAERPEGSISTLTIQRTEQRDSAMYRCASSPGGTAQETQYFGPGTRLLVL.

The chain uses TRBV5-1 and TRBJ1-2; 7 bases are a match to TRBD1. Germline lookup yields CDR1 SGHRS and CDR2 YFSETQ. The CDR3 is made up of 14 amino acids. The trim removed 4 bases at V and 4 bases at J, leaving 7 bases unmatched. The CDR3 bases are TGCGCCAGCAGCCTTAGCACAGGGGCCTATGGCTACACCTTC. It encodes CASSLSTGAYGYTF.

This rearrangement joins TRBV7-8 to TRBJ2-7, with D uncertain. CDR1 and CDR2 (germline): SGHVS, FQNEAQ. The CDR3 runs 13 residues. V dropped 11 bases and J dropped 6 bases, with 20 bases sitting between them. CDR3 region: CAGSTSVSSEQYF. Here the CDR3 DNA reads TGTGCCGGATCTACGTCGGTTTCGTCCGAGCAGTACTTC. The variable domain in full, with the rest retrieved from reference TRBV7-8 and TRBJ2-7, is GAGVSQSPRYKVAKRGQDVALRCDPISGHVSLFWYQQALGQGPEFLTYFQNEAQLDKSGLPSDRFFAERPEGSVSTLKIQRTQQEDSAVYLCAGSTSVSSEQYFGPGTRLTVT.

The V and J genes are TRBV4-1 and TRBJ1-4, with no clear D. The V and J ends lost 3 bases and 0 bases respectively, with 20 bases between them. The CDR3 length is 19 residues. The germline gives CDR1 MGHRA, CDR2 YSYEKL. CDR3 coding DNA: TGCGCCAGCAGCCACGATAAATCAGGAAGAACCACAACTAATGAAAAACTGTTTTTT. Residues: CASSHDKSGRTTTNEKLFF.

This clonotype has only a few counts. V is TRBV4-2 and J is TRBJ2-1; the D gene is possibly TRBD2 (5 bases). The CDR3 runs to 17 residues. CDR1 LGHNA and CDR2 YNFKEQ come from the germline V gene. V was pared by 1 base and J by 6 bases, with 19 bases between. The CDR3 nucleotides read TGTGCCAGCAGCCAAGCCTTGACTATTCCCGGACTCAATGAGCAGTTCTTC. Amino acid sequence: CASSQALTIPGLNEQFF.

This clonotype appeared many times. The chain carries TRBV18 and TRBJ1-1, with a possible D match to TRBD1 (5 bases). There are 13 residues in the CDR3. Trimming shortened V by 8 bases and J by 2 bases, and 12 bases separated the two germline ends. The germline CDR1 and CDR2 sequences are KGHSH and LQKENI. CDR3: CASSGDRNTEAFF. CDR3 in DNA: TGTGCCAGCAGCGGCGACAGAAACACTGAAGCTTTCTTT.

The chain links TRBV29-1 to TRBJ1-1; TRBD1 matches 7 bases. J lost 1 base, V lost 7 bases, and 6 bases had no gene match. The CDR3 has 13 amino acids. In germline, CDR1 is SQVTM, CDR2 ANQGSEA. CDR3 region: CSGARGWNTEAFF. The CDR3 DNA follows: TGCAGCGGCGCCAGGGGGTGGAACACTGAAGCTTTCTTT.

The chain uses TRBV5-1 and TRBJ2-5; D perhaps matches TRBD1 (5 bases). CDR1 and CDR2 (germline): SGHRS, YFSETQ. V shed 1 base and J shed 4 bases, with 20 bases lying between them. This CDR3 is built from 17 residues. In DNA, the CDR3 is TGCGCCAGCAGCTTGCCCAGGGATGGCGCCAGTTTAGAGACCCAGTACTTC. This gives the protein CASSLPRDGASLETQYF.

The rearrangement joins TRBV6-1 to TRBJ2-4; TRBD2 matches at 14 bases. Germline V gene lookup returns CDR1 MNHNS and CDR2 SASEGT. This CDR3 contains 15 residues. The V and J ends lost 3 bases and 9 bases, in that order; junction bases with no gene match: 4. The CDR3 DNA sequence: TGTGCCAGCAGTGAGAGACTAGCGGGAGGGGGCATTCAGTACTTC. This sequence encodes CASSERLAGGGIQYF.

This clonotype occurred a few times. The CDR3: CASSLTGAATEAFF. The CDR3 nucleotides read TGTGCCAGCAGTTTAACAGGGGCGGCCACTGAAGCTTTCTTT. The chain joins TRBV12-3 or TRBV12-4 to TRBJ1-1; 7 bases fit TRBD1. This CDR3 comprises 14 residues. The junction had 4 bases not matched to a gene; V was cut back by 2 bases and J by 4 bases.